The 21 T cell receptor beta chains listed next were all sequenced from one sample in a study of blood T cell repertoires in COVID-19. Generated by immunoSEQ multiplex PCR, the TCRdb table keeps only in-frame clones and is missing some. The repertoire holds roughly 330,000 clones, about 87% seen once, with over 4% in the top ten. The sequenced material came from PBMCs or T cells enriched from blood (not recorded which). Every receptor here comes from a woman in her 30s who had recovered from COVID-19.

The chain is built from TRBV3-1 (or the pseudogene TRBV3-2) and TRBJ1-2, with 10 bases aligning to TRBD1. Germline V CDR1 and CDR2: LGHDT, YNNKEL (reference sequence). V was clipped by 4 bases and J by 4 bases; unmatched bases: 0. The length of the CDR3 is 13 residues. The chain's CDR3 is CASSRDRGYGYTF. The CDR3 DNA is TGTGCCAGCAGCCGGGACAGGGGCTATGGCTACACCTTC.

The CDR3 DNA follows: TGTGCCAGCTCACTCCGATTCCCGGAGAGGGCGGATACGCAGTATTTT. This gives the protein CASSLRFPERADTQYF. The chain is built from TRBV18 and TRBJ2-3, with a tentative D call TRBD2 (5 bases). Trimming stripped 4 bases from V and 6 bases from J, with 20 bases between. The CDR3 spans 16 residues. CDR1 is KGHSH, CDR2 LQKENI, per germline.

The chain links TRBV3-1 (or the pseudogene TRBV3-2) to TRBJ2-5; the D gene is possibly TRBD1 (5 bases). There are 13 residues in the CDR3. Germline loops: CDR1 LGHDT, CDR2 YNNKEL (reference sequence). Deletions cut 2 bases from V and 6 bases from J, with 10 bases between. CDR3 nucleotides: TGTGCCAGCAGCCAAAGGGGCGGAAAGACCCAGTACTTC. Translating it yields CASSQRGGKTQYF.

The V gene is TRBV9, the J gene TRBJ1-6; no clear D. The CDR3 runs 13 residues. Trimming cost V 3 bases and J 8 bases, with 9 bases left between them. Germline V gives CDR1 SGDLS, CDR2 YYNGEE. The CDR3, as DNA: TGTGCCAGCAGCGGGACTTCGGATTCACCCCTCCACTTT. Amino acids: CASSGTSDSPLHF.

The chain employs TRBV28 and TRBJ2-6, with D possibly matching TRBD1 (5 bases). CDR3 size: 16 residues. V was trimmed by 5 bases and J by 4 bases, leaving 15 bases between them. Germline loops: CDR1 MDHEN, CDR2 SYDVKM. CDR3 region: CASSLEGASGANVLTF. The CDR3 DNA reads as TGTGCCAGCAGTCTCGAAGGGGCCTCCGGGGCCAACGTCCTGACTTTC.

This clone appeared a single time. The chain combines TRBV20-1 with TRBJ2-5, with D perhaps TRBD2 (6 bases). The CDR3 spans 12 residues. Germline assignment: CDR1 DFQATT and CDR2 SNEGSKA (reference sequence). V gave up 3 bases and J gave up 13 bases, with 18 bases separating them. The CDR3 region has the DNA TGCAGTGCTAGTGGGCTAGCGCCCCTCTGGTACTTC. This sequence encodes CSASGLAPLWYF.

Written as DNA, the CDR3 is TGTGCTAGTGGTTTGGTACCCGGTGGCTCTGGGGCCAACGTCCTGACTTTC. It codes for CASGLVPGGSGANVLTF. The rearrangement links TRBV12-5 to TRBJ2-6; D is unclear. Germline loops: CDR1 LGHNT, CDR2 FRNRAP. The ends were cut back, 0 bases at V and 0 bases at J, with 9 bases in the middle. The CDR3 is 17 residues long.

The chain joins TRBV5-4 to TRBJ2-7, with 8 bases aligning to TRBD1. Germline V gene data show CDR1 as SGHNT and CDR2 as YYREEE (reference sequence). This CDR3 has 12 amino acids. Trimming at V came to 1 base and at J to 9 bases, leaving 3 bases not matched to a gene. The CDR3 loop reads CASSLLQGAQYF. CDR3 coding DNA: TGTGCCAGCAGCTTGCTCCAGGGGGCGCAGTACTTC.

In its sample, this clone was seen once. The chain uses TRBV7-2 and TRBJ2-3; 11 nucleotides line up with TRBD2. J gave up 8 bases and V 1 base, and 5 bases lay outside the gene matches. The CDR3 loop spans 15 amino acids. Germline CDR1 SGHTA, CDR2 FQGNSA. Written as DNA, the CDR3 is TGTGCCAGCAGCTTAGGGACTAGCGGGTCGGGTACGCAGTATTTT. Protein product: CASSLGTSGSGTQYF.

The count of this clone is one. The gene calls are TRBV23-1 and TRBJ2-1; D is possibly TRBD1 (5 bases). TRBV23-1 is given ORF status, its function remaining uncertain. Trimming shortened V by 6 bases and J by 0 bases, and 21 bases separated the two germline ends. CDR3 length: 18 residues. The CDR3 DNA reads TGCGCCAGCAGCCGAATATTACAGGCTTCCAGCTCCTACAATGAGCAGTTCTTC. Translating it yields CASSRILQASSSYNEQFF.

This chain links TRBV5-1 with TRBJ2-3; 11 nucleotides match TRBD2. Germline trimming cut 4 bases from V and 2 bases from J; bases unmatched to any gene: 6. The CDR3 is made up of 16 amino acids. CDR1 is SGHRS and CDR2 is YFSETQ in the germline V gene. DNA for the CDR3: TGCGCCAGCAGCATCTCTAGCGGGGGGAACACAGATACGCAGTATTTT. It is translated as CASSISSGGNTDTQYF.

The chain recombines TRBV5-6 with TRBJ1-2; D is ambiguous. The germline CDR1 and CDR2 sequences are SGHDT and YYEEEE. V was shortened by 0 bases and J by 2 bases, with 17 bases between the two germline ends. The CDR3 extends over 17 amino acids. This CDR3 is CASSLEEDAGANYGYTF. The CDR3, as DNA: TGTGCCAGCAGCTTGGAGGAGGATGCAGGTGCCAACTATGGCTACACCTTC.

The table lists this clone with a count of one. This CDR3 is CASSAGTSGGSAHTDTQYF. CDR3 coding DNA: TGTGCCAGCAGTGCCGGGACTAGCGGGGGGTCGGCGCACACAGATACGCAGTATTTT. The V gene is TRBV6-1, the J gene TRBJ2-3, with 15 bases fitting TRBD2. The CDR3 sequence is 19 residues long. The trim removed 4 bases at V and 2 bases at J, leaving 10 bases unmatched. Germline V gene data show CDR1 as MNHNS and CDR2 as SASEGT.

The chain combines TRBV7-2 with TRBJ2-7, with 7 nucleotides matching TRBD2. CDR3 length equals 17 residues. Germline loops: CDR1 SGHTA, CDR2 FQGNSA. The trim removed 4 bases at V and 3 bases at J, leaving 15 bases unmatched. DNA for the CDR3: TGTGCCAGCAGCTCGGGGGGTTGGCTAGCGGTAGACTACGAGCAGTACTTC. Its protein is CASSSGGWLAVDYEQYF.

This sequence joins TRBV27 and TRBJ2-7, with 7 bases aligning to TRBD1. V lost 4 bases to trimming and J lost 4 bases; unmatched junction nucleotides: 7. The CDR3 is 14 residues long. Germline V gene sequence: CDR1 MNHEY, CDR2 SMNVEV (reference sequence). This chain's CDR3 is CASSWAGGPYEQYF. The CDR3 DNA is TGTGCCAGCAGTTGGGCAGGGGGACCGTACGAGCAGTACTTC.

The chain recombines TRBV19 with TRBJ1-5; 9 bases line up with TRBD1. The V gene end was trimmed by 3 bases and the J gene end by 4 bases; junction bases not matched to a gene: 13. The CDR3 covers 18 residues. Germline V gene lookup returns CDR1 LNHDA and CDR2 SQIVND (reference sequence). The CDR3 coding sequence is TGTGCCAGTAGTATTTTCGGCCCGGGACAGGGATCGAATCAGCCCCAGCATTTT. Protein: CASSIFGPGQGSNQPQHF.

This chain connects TRBV27 to TRBJ1-2; 12 nucleotides line up with TRBD1. Germline V gives CDR1 MNHEY, CDR2 SMNVEV (reference sequence). With 5 bases clipped from V and 6 bases from J, the junction kept 7 bases outside the gene matches. CDR3 length: 15 residues. The CDR3 is CASSPRDRGRNGYTF. The DNA of the CDR3 is TGTGCCAGCAGTCCCCGGGACAGGGGGCGTAATGGCTACACCTTC.

The rearrangement links TRBV3-1 (or the pseudogene TRBV3-2) to TRBJ2-1; TRBD1 matches at 7 bases. The ends lost 3 bases at V and 6 bases at J; junction bases unmatched: 14. The germline V gene has CDR1 LGHDT and CDR2 YNNKEL (reference sequence). The CDR3 is 17 residues long. In DNA form, the CDR3 reads TGTGCCAGCAGCCAGAGATCCGGGACAGCAACGAGCAATGAGCAGTTCTTC. Translation gives CASSQRSGTATSNEQFF.

DNA for the CDR3: TGTGCCAGCAGCCATAGGACTCGGGAGCAGTACTTC. Its translation is CASSHRTREQYF. V is TRBV3-1 (or the pseudogene TRBV3-2) and J is TRBJ2-7, with D maybe TRBD2 (5 bases). V was cut by 3 bases and J by 7 bases, with 10 bases left in between. CDR3 length equals 12 residues. Germline CDR1 reads LGHDT; CDR2 reads YNNKEL (reference sequence).

This chain links TRBV11-2 with TRBJ2-5; 7 bases are shared with TRBD1. This CDR3 is 14 amino acids long. Germline V gives CDR1 SGHAT, CDR2 FQNNGV. The J segment lost 4 bases and the V segment lost 5 bases, leaving 7 bases of the junction unmatched. For the CDR3, the DNA is TGTGCCAGCAGCCCAATGACAGGGCTAGAGACCCAGTACTTC. The encoded protein is CASSPMTGLETQYF.

The chain couples TRBV5-1 to TRBJ2-7; 15 bases are shared with TRBD2. The CDR3 spans 17 residues. Germline CDR1 reads SGHRS; CDR2 reads YFSETQ. V shed 4 bases, J shed 5 bases, and the junction held 10 bases outside the gene matches. The CDR3 nucleotides are TGCGCCAGCAGCCCGAGGACTAGCGGGGGGGTCGGCCACGAGCAGTACTTC. Residues: CASSPRTSGGVGHEQYF. Complete variable domain (other parts from reference TRBV5-1 and TRBJ2-7): KAGVTQTPRYLIKTRGQQVTLSCSPISGHRSVSWYQQTPGQGLQFLFEYFSETQRNKGNFPGRFSGRQFSNSRSEMNVSTLELGDSALYLCASSPRTSGGVGHEQYFGPGTRLTVT.